The rows below give T cell receptor beta chains drawn from one sample of a study of PD-1 blockade in classical Hodgkin lymphoma. The data were produced by immunoSEQ multiplex PCR, yet TCRdb's version contains in-frame clones alone and is incomplete. Of roughly 61,000 clones listed, around 91% were seen once; the top ten hold 14% to 15%. This material consisted of peripheral blood mononuclear cells (PBMCs), taken at baseline. The receptors come from a human donor with classical Hodgkin lymphoma. Both conserved end residues are part of each CDR3. The D gene is left open where the match is weak. Clone size appears in some rows only: once, few, many, or a class for an expanded clone.

CDR3 protein	CDR3 DNA	V gene	D gene	J gene	clone size
CASSPEAGENTF	TGCGCCAGCAGCCCTGAGGCAGGGGAAAACACCTTC	TRBV5-1	-	TRBJ1-2	-
CASSPGQGTGELFF	TGTGCCAGCAGCCCGGGACAGGGCACCGGGGAGCTGTTTTTT	TRBV5-6	TRBD1	TRBJ2-2	once
CASRTGLDNEQFF	TGTGCCAGCAGGACGGGACTTGACAATGAGCAGTTCTTC	TRBV2	-	TRBJ2-1	-
CAFESDLITDTQYF	TGTGCCTTCGAATCCGACCTCATCACAGATACGCAGTATTTT	TRBV7-9	-	TRBJ2-3	-
CASSPLCPRGRGAVDGYTF	TGTGCCAGCAGCCCCCTCTGCCCAAGGGGCAGGGGCGCAGTGGATGGCTACACCTTC	TRBV7-4	-	TRBJ1-2	-
CASTPDPGTSAQYF	TGCGCCAGCACCCCGGACCCCGGGACTTCGGCCCAGTACTTC	TRBV5-1	-	TRBJ2-5	few
CASSQGLGRGANYGYTF	TGTGCCAGCAGCCAAGGACTTGGGAGGGGAGCTAACTATGGCTACACCTTC	TRBV4-2	-	TRBJ1-2	-
CASRLSPPSLPQHF	TGTGCCAGCAGACTCTCCCCCCCATCCCTACCCCAGCATTTT	TRBV27	-	TRBJ1-5	-
CASNRENTEAFF	TGTGCCAGCAACAGGGAGAACACTGAAGCTTTCTTT	TRBV2	-	TRBJ1-1	-
CASSHGGKGAFF	TGCGCCAGCAGCCACGGCGGAAAGGGAGCTTTCTTT	TRBV4-1	-	TRBJ1-1	-
CASSESGTYPYEQYF	TGTGCCAGCAGTGAGTCCGGGACATATCCCTACGAGCAGTACTTC	TRBV6-1	-	TRBJ2-7	-
CASKSSRSLSNQPQHF	TGTGCCAGCAAATCATCCCGGTCTTTAAGCAATCAGCCCCAGCATTTT	TRBV2	-	TRBJ1-5	-
CASSPQDRTYGYTF	TGTGCCAGCAGCCCACAAGACAGGACATATGGCTACACCTTC	TRBV27	-	TRBJ1-2	-
CASSPTGDGYTF	TGCGCCAGCAGCCCGACCGGGGATGGCTACACCTTC	TRBV4-1	-	TRBJ1-2	once
CASSHSPADPSNQPQHF	TGTGCCAGCAGCCACTCCCCCGCGGACCCTAGCAATCAGCCCCAGCATTTT	TRBV16	-	TRBJ1-5	-
CASSEEWTAYGYTF	TGTGCCAGCAGTGAAGAATGGACGGCCTATGGCTACACCTTC	TRBV6-5	-	TRBJ1-2	-
CASSDRLDGNEQFF	TGCGCCAGCAGCGACAGGTTAGACGGCAATGAGCAGTTCTTC	TRBV5-1	-	TRBJ2-1	once
CASSVGTGVYNEQFF	TGTGCCAGTAGTGTCGGGACAGGGGTTTACAATGAGCAGTTCTTC	TRBV19	TRBD1	TRBJ2-1	-
CASSPVGWHGMFF	TGTGCCAGCAGCCCCGTCGGATGGCACGGAATGTTTTTT	TRBV11-2	-	TRBJ1-4	-
CASSGDSYEQYF	TGCGCCAGCAGCGGAGACAGCTACGAGCAGTACTTC	TRBV5-1	-	TRBJ2-7	-
CASSSGPQPQHF	TGTGCCAGCAGCTCGGGACCTCAGCCCCAGCATTTT	TRBV7-9	-	TRBJ1-5	-
CASSPGNYEQYF	TGTGCCAGCAGCCCAGGGAACTACGAGCAGTACTTC	TRBV14	-	TRBJ2-7	-
CASSRGPDSNQPQHF	TGTGCCAGCTCACGAGGGCCGGATAGCAATCAGCCCCAGCATTTT	TRBV18	-	TRBJ1-5	-
CASGRDSRVDYGYTF	TGTGCTAGTGGCAGGGACAGCCGAGTGGACTATGGCTACACCTTC	TRBV12-5	TRBD1	TRBJ1-2	-
CASSATGETQYF	TGCGCCAGCAGTGCCACAGGGGAGACCCAGTACTTC	TRBV4-1	-	TRBJ2-5	-
CASSLTAEAFF	TGTGCCAGCAGTTTGACCGCTGAAGCTTTCTTT	TRBV6-5	-	TRBJ1-1	-
CASSLGGGVTDTQYF	TGTGCCAGCAGCTTAGGCGGGGGCGTCACAGATACGCAGTATTTT	TRBV7-9	-	TRBJ2-3	-
CASSTTSTGFPEAFF	TGTGCCAGCAGTACCACCAGTACAGGGTTTCCTGAAGCTTTCTTT	TRBV28	-	TRBJ1-1	-
CASSGVYGYTF	TGTGCCAGCAGTGGGGTCTATGGCTACACCTTC	TRBV6-5	-	TRBJ1-2	-
CASSEVRGPGGPIYF	TGTGCCAGCAGTGAAGTCCGGGGGCCAGGAGGGCCCATATATTTT	TRBV6-1	-	TRBJ1-3	-
CATSRVRVSNQPQHF	TGTGCCACCAGCAGAGTCAGGGTGAGCAATCAGCCCCAGCATTTT	TRBV15	-	TRBJ1-5	-
CAWTGANYGYTF	TGTGCCTGGACGGGGGCTAACTATGGCTACACCTTC	TRBV30	-	TRBJ1-2	-
CASSSGDHSDTQYF	TGTGCCAGCAGCTCGGGGGACCATTCAGATACGCAGTATTTT	TRBV7-2	-	TRBJ2-3	-
CASGFQGQSYEQYF	TGTGCCAGCGGTTTTCAGGGGCAGTCCTACGAGCAGTACTTC	TRBV13	-	TRBJ2-7	once
CATSREEHLYF	TGTGCCACCAGCAGAGAGGAACACTTATACTTC	TRBV15	-	TRBJ2-5	-
CASSPRPHSEQYF	TGTGCCAGCTCACCAAGGCCACACTCCGAGCAGTACTTC	TRBV18	-	TRBJ2-7	few
CASSADSTDTQYF	TGTGCCAGCAGCGCGGACAGTACAGATACGCAGTATTTT	TRBV13	-	TRBJ2-3	-
CASSPRHARSYNSPLHF	TGTGCCAGCAGCCCACGACATGCCCGCTCCTATAATTCACCCCTCCACTTT	TRBV5-6	-	TRBJ1-6	-
CASSLVVEQYF	TGTGCCAGCAGCCTTGTGGTCGAGCAGTACTTC	TRBV5-6	-	TRBJ2-7	-
CASSYTPGGFYGYTF	TGTGCCAGCAGTTACACTCCAGGGGGCTTCTATGGCTACACCTTC	TRBV10-3	TRBD1	TRBJ1-2	-
CASKRGAGSSYEQYF	TGCGCCAGCAAACGTGGGGCGGGGAGCTCCTACGAGCAGTACTTC	TRBV5-1	-	TRBJ2-7	-
CASSEISINSGNTIYF	TGTGCCAGCAGTGAAATTTCAATTAACTCTGGAAACACCATATATTTT	TRBV6-1	-	TRBJ1-3	-
CASSVNSGPRANYGYTF	TGTGCCAGCAGCGTCAACTCGGGACCTAGAGCTAACTATGGCTACACCTTC	TRBV9	-	TRBJ1-2	-
CASSYLQEQFF	TGTGCCAGCAGTTACCTCCAGGAGCAGTTCTTC	TRBV6-6	-	TRBJ2-1	-
CASSLTGVEKLFF	TGTGCCAGCAGCCTTACAGGGGTGGAAAAACTGTTTTTT	TRBV7-6	TRBD1	TRBJ1-4	-
CASSFQYGGPLYGYTF	TGTGCCAGCAGCTTCCAGTACGGGGGCCCTTTGTATGGCTACACCTTC	TRBV5-5	-	TRBJ1-2	-
CASSLSGTGNGYTF	TGCGCCAGCAGCTTGTCCGGGACAGGGAATGGCTACACCTTC	TRBV5-1	TRBD1	TRBJ1-2	-
CASSLGRGGRNNEQFF	TGTGCCAGCAGCTTAGGACGGGGGGGCAGAAACAATGAGCAGTTCTTC	TRBV7-6	TRBD2	TRBJ2-1	-
CASSAGYNEQFF	TGTGCCAGTTCGGCAGGGTACAATGAGCAGTTCTTC	TRBV19	-	TRBJ2-1	few
CASTRARELSAPGNTIYF	TGCGCCAGCACCAGAGCCCGGGAGCTCAGTGCTCCTGGAAACACCATATATTTT	TRBV23-1	-	TRBJ1-3	-
CASRPTTGGVGQPQHF	TGTGCCAGTAGACCAACGACAGGGGGCGTCGGACAGCCCCAGCATTTT	TRBV19	TRBD1	TRBJ1-5	-
CASSPYRLTGGKNEQYF	TGTGCCAGCTCACCCTACAGACTGACAGGGGGGAAAAACGAACAGTACTTC	TRBV18	TRBD1	TRBJ2-7	-